The clone carrying this T cell receptor beta chain showed up many times. The antigen is undetermined. All donors came from Russia, were Caucasian and healthy, and spanned ages roughly 6 to 100. This record belongs to a study of blood T cells in healthy people across ages. General study findings and limits: A strong correlation was found between TCR beta diversity and the percentage of naive T cells.

PCR was performed a second time for about 7 to 11 cycles using a sample-barcoded 5' primer and a J-beta primer mix. Every cDNA was tagged by a template-switch adaptor with 12 random nucleotides. MiXCR, run by TCRdb on the 5' RACE reads, gives a single entry per CDR3 protein. Counted here are some 930,000 distinct CDR3 sequences, 25% to 35% occurring once; the ten biggest clones make up roughly 10%. Trimming left V 1 base short and J 5 bases short, with 11 bases between. Germline V lookup: CDR1 SQVTM, CDR2 ANQGSEA. The CDR3 has 13 residues. A further study also used this sample, focusing on T cells of mothers and their children.

The sequence came from a woman aged 35 to 49 in good health. Sequencing was performed on blood. J is TRBJ1-2 and V is TRBV29-1; possible D gene TRBD1, 5 bases. The CDR3 sequence: CSVEVSGGYGYTF. The CDR3 coding sequence is TGCAGCGTTGAAGTATCTGGGGGTTATGGCTACACCTTC. The full variable domain, in which reference TRBV29-1 and TRBJ1-2 provide the parts outside the CDR3, is SAVISQKPSRDICQRGTSLTIQCQVDSQVTMMFWYRQQPGQSLTLIATANQGSEATYESGFVIDKFPISRPNLTFSTLTVSNMSPEDSSIYLCSVEVSGGYGYTFGSGTRLTVV.